This T cell receptor (beta chain) emerged from a study of cytomegalovirus exposure and HLA in healthy donors. Likely unrecorded immune exposures existed in these nominally healthy donors. The study's findings and limits: Being productive about 87% or about 30% of the time was typical of most TCR beta V segments in an earlier analysis. More clonal expansion characterized HLA-associated TCR beta chains than equally common others in a later analysis.

Germline V gene lookup returns CDR1 MGHRA and CDR2 YSYEKL. V dropped 1 base and J dropped 4; count of bases not matched to a gene: 10. The CDR3 is 18 amino acids. A note on this clone: What it recognizes is unknown.

Primers included in the PCR were 60 Vbeta and 13 Jbeta primers. Data came from immunoSEQ multiplex PCR; TCRdb stores just in-frame clones and leaves some out. In the table there are 60,000 to 75,000 clones, approximately 83% of which are singletons. J is TRBJ1-3 and V is TRBV4-1; the match to TRBD1 covers 10 bases. This TCR derives from a female donor in good health and CMV-seronegative. Sequenced: PBMCs. This chain's CDR3 is CASSQAKTGGSYGNTIYF. Written as DNA, the CDR3 is TGCGCCAGCAGCCAAGCGAAGACAGGGGGCTCTTACGGAAACACCATATATTTT.